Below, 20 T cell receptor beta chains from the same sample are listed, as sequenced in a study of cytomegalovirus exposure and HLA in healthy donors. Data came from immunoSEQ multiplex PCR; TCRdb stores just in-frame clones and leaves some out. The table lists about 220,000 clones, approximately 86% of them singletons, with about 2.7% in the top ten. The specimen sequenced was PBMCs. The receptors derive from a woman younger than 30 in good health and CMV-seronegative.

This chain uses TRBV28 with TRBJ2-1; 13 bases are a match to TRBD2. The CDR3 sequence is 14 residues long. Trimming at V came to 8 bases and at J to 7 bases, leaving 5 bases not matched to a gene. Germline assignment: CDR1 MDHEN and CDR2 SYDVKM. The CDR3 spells CASRTSGSGNEQFF. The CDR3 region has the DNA TGTGCCAGCCGGACTAGCGGGAGTGGGAATGAGCAGTTCTTC.

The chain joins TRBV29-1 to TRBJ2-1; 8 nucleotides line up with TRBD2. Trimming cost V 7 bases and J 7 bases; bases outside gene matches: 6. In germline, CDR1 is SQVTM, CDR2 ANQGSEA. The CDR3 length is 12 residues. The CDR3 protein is CSAAGGRNEQFF. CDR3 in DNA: TGCAGCGCCGCGGGGGGTAGAAATGAGCAGTTCTTC.

CDR3 bases: TGCGCCAGCAGCCAAGTCTCTAGCGGGAAGTTCACAGATACGCAGTATTTT. Translation: CASSQVSSGKFTDTQYF. V gene TRBV4-1 combines with J gene TRBJ2-3, with TRBD2 identical over 9 bases. The CDR3 covers 17 residues. Unmatched junction bases numbered 7, after V lost 1 base and J lost 2 bases. Per germline, CDR1 MGHRA and CDR2 YSYEKL.

The CDR3 loop reads CASSHPPTMAGGPGDTDTQYF. CDR3 DNA: TGCGCCAGCAGCCACCCCCCGACGATGGCGGGAGGACCTGGAGACACAGATACGCAGTATTTT. The chain employs TRBV4-1 and TRBJ2-3; TRBD2 aligns across 8 bases. Germline trimming cut 3 bases from V and 2 bases from J; bases unmatched to any gene: 22. The germline V gene has CDR1 MGHRA and CDR2 YSYEKL. The CDR3 runs 21 residues.

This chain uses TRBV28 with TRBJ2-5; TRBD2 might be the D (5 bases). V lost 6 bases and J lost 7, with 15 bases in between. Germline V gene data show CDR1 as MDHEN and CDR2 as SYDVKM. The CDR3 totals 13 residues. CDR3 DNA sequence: TGTGCCAGCAGAGGTCCCGGGAAAGGGACCCAGTACTTC. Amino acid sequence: CASRGPGKGTQYF.

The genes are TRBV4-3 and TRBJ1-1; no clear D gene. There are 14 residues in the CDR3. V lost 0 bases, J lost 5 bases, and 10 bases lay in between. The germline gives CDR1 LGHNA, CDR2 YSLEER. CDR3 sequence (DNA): TGCGCCAGCAGCCAAGATTTTACGGGGACTGAAGCTTTCTTT. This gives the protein CASSQDFTGTEAFF.

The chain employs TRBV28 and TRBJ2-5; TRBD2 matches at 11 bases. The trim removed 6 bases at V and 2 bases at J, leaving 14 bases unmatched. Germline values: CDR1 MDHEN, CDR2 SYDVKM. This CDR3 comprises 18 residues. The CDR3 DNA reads TGTGCCAGCAGAACCATGAGGGGGACTAGCGGATTTCAAGAGACCCAGTACTTC. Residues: CASRTMRGTSGFQETQYF.

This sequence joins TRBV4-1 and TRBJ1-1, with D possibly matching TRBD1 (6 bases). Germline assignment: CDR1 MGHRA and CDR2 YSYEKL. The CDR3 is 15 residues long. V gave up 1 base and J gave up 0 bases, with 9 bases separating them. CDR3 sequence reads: CASSQVTGMNTEAFF. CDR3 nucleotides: TGCGCCAGCAGCCAAGTCACAGGGATGAACACTGAAGCTTTCTTT.

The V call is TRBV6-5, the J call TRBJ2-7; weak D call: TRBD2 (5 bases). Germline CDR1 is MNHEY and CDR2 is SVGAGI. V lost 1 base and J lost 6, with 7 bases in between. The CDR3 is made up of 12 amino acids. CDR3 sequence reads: CASSYLSGEQYF. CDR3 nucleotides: TGTGCCAGCAGTTACTTAAGCGGCGAGCAGTACTTC.

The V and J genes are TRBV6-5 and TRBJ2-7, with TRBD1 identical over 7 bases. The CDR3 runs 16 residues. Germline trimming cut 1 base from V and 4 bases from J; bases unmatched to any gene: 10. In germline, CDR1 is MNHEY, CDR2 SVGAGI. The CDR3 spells CASSYYRTGPSYEQYF. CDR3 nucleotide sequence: TGTGCCAGCAGTTACTACCGGACAGGCCCGTCTTACGAGCAGTACTTC.

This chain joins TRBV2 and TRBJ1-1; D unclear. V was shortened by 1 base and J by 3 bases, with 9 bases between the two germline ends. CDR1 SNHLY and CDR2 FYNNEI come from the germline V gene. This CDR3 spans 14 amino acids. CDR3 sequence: CASSEVPRDTEAFF. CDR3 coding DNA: TGTGCCAGCAGTGAAGTTCCGCGGGACACTGAAGCTTTCTTT.

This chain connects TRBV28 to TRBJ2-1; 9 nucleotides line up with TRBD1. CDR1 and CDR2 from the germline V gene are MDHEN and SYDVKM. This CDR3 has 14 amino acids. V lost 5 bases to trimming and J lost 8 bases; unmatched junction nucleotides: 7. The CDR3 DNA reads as TGTGCCAGCAGTAGCCGGGACAGGGAAGATGAGCAGTTCTTC. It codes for CASSSRDREDEQFF. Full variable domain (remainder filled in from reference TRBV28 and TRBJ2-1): DVKVTQSSRYLVKRTGEKVFLECVQDMDHENMFWYRQDPGLGLRLIYFSYDVKMKEKGDIPEGYSVSREKKERFSLILESASTNQTSMYLCASSSRDREDEQFFGPGTRLTVL.

The CDR3 protein is CASSLAATESAYGYTF. The CDR3 nucleotides read TGCGCCAGCAGCTTGGCCGCCACGGAAAGCGCATATGGCTACACCTTC. The V and J genes are TRBV5-1 and TRBJ1-2; D is uncertain. The CDR3 is 16 residues long. Germline CDR1 is SGHRS and CDR2 is YFSETQ. V lost 0 bases and J 5 bases, leaving 17 bases between the germline ends. The full variable domain, completed using reference TRBV5-1 and TRBJ1-2, is KAGVTQTPRYLIKTRGQQVTLSCSPISGHRSVSWYQQTPGQGLQFLFEYFSETQRNKGNFPGRFSGRQFSNSRSEMNVSTLELGDSALYLCASSLAATESAYGYTFGSGTRLTVV.

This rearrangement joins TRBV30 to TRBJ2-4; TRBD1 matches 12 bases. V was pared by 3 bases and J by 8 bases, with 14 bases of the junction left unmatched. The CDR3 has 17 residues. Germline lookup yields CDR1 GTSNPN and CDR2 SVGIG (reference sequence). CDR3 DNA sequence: TGTGCCTGGAGCCTAAATTTCGGGACAGGGGGCATGGACATTCAGTACTTC. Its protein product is CAWSLNFGTGGMDIQYF. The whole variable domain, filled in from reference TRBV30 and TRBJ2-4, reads SQTIHQWPATLVQPVGSPLSLECTVEGTSNPNLYWYRQAAGRGLQLLFYSVGIGQISSEVPQNLSASRPQDRQFILSSKKLLLSDSGFYLCAWSLNFGTGGMDIQYFGAGTRLSVL.

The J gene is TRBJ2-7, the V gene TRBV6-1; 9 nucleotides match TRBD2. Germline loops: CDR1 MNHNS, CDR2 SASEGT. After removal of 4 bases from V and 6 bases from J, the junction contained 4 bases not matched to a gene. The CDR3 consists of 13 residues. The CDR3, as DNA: TGTGCCAGCAGTGTAGCGGGAGCCGGCGAGCAGTACTTC. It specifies CASSVAGAGEQYF.

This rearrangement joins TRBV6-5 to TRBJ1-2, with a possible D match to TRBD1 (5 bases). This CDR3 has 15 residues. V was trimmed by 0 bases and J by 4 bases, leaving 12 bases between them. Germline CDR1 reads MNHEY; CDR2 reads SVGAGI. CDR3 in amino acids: CASSYSQGGGYGYTF. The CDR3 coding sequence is TGTGCCAGCAGTTACTCCCAGGGCGGGGGCTATGGCTACACCTTC.

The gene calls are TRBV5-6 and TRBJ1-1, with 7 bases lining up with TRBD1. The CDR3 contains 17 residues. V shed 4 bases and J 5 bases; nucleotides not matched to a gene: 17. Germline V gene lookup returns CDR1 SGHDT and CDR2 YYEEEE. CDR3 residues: CASSERVGTELSTEAFF. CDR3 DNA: TGTGCCAGCAGCGAACGGGTAGGGACAGAGCTCTCGACTGAAGCTTTCTTT.

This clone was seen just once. The CDR3 coding sequence is TGCGCCAGCGGAAATAGCGGGAGTAAGGAAGAGACCCAGTACTTC. Encoded protein: CASGNSGSKEETQYF. The chain joins TRBV5-1 to TRBJ2-5, with 9 nucleotides matching TRBD2. The CDR3 runs 15 residues. Germline loops: CDR1 SGHRS, CDR2 YFSETQ. V gave up 7 bases and J gave up 3 bases; unmatched junction bases: 10.

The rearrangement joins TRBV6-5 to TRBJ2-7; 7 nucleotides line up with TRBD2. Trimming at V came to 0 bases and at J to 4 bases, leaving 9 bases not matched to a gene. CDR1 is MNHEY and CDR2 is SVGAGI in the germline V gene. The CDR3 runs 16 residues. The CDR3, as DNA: TGTGCCAGCAGTTACTCGGCTAGCGGTATATTGTACGAGCAGTACTTC. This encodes CASSYSASGILYEQYF.

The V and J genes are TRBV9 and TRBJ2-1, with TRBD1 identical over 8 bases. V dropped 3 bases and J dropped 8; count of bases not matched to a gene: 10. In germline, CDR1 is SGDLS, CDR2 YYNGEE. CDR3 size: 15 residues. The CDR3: CASSADGAQGDEQFF. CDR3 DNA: TGTGCCAGCAGCGCAGACGGAGCACAGGGGGATGAGCAGTTCTTC.